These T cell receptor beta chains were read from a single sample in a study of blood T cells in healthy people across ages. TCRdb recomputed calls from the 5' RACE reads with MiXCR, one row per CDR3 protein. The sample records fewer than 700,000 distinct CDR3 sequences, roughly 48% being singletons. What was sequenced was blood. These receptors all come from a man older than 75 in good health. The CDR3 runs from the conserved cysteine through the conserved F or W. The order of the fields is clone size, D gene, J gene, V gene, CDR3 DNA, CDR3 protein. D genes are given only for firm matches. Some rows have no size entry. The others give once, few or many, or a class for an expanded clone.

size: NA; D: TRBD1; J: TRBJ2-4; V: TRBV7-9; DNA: TGTGCCAGCAGCCGAGACAGGGCTCCTCTCCTAGATGAGCAGTACTTC; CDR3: CASSRDRAPLLDEQYF
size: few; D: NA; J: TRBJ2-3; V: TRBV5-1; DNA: TGCGCCAGCAGCGCCGACTTGGATACGCAGTATTTT; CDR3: CASSADLDTQYF
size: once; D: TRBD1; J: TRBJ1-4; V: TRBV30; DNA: TGTGCCTGGAGTACCGACAGGGGCTGGGAAAAACTGTTTTTT; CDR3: CAWSTDRGWEKLFF
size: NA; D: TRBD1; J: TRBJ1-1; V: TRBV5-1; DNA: TGCGCCAGCAGCTCCTCCGGGACAGGGAGCACTGAAGCTTTCTTT; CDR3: CASSSSGTGSTEAFF
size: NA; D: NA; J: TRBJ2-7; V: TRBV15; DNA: TGTGCCACCAGCAGAGTTGTTGCGGCAGCCTACGAGCAGTACTTC; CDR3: CATSRVVAAAYEQYF
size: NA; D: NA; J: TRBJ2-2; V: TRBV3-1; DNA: TGTGCCAGCAGTCGGGCCGGATGGGGCACCGGGGAGCTGTTTTTT; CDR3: CASSRAGWGTGELFF
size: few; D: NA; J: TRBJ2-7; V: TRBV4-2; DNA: TGTGCCAGCAGCCAAGACGAGGCCAGGTCCTACGAGCAGTACTTC; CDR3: CASSQDEARSYEQYF
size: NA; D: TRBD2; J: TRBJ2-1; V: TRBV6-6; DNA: TGTGCCAGCAGTCCCCGAAGGAGCGGGGGGGGTTTCAATGAGCAGTTCTTC; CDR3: CASSPRRSGGGFNEQFF
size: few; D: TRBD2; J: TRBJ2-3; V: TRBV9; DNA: TGTGCCAGCAGTGAAGAGCGGGACCGCGAGGATACGCAGTATTTT; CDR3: CASSEERDREDTQYF
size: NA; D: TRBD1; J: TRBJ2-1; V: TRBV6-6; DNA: TGTGCCAGCAGCCACAGGGGTGGGAGCCCTTACAATGAGCAGTTCTTC; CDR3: CASSHRGGSPYNEQFF
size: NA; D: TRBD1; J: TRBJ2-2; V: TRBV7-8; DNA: TGTGCCAGCAGCTTAGCTGGGGACAGGGGTTACGGCGGGGAGCTGTTTTTT; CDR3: CASSLAGDRGYGGELFF
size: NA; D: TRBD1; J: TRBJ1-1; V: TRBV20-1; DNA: TGCAGTGCCAACAGGGGCCCTCAGGGCACTGAAGCTTTCTTT; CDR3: CSANRGPQGTEAFF
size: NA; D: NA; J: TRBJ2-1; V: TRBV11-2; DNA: TGTGCCAGCAGCTTAGTCTGGGGCCTGGGTGACAATGAGCAGTTCTTC; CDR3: CASSLVWGLGDNEQFF
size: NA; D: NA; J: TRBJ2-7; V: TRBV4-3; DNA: TGCGCCAGCAGCCAAGCACAGCACAATGAGCAGTACTTC; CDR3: CASSQAQHNEQYF
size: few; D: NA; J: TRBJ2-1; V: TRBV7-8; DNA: TGTGCCAGCAGCTTAGTACGCATTCAGCAGTTCTTC; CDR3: CASSLVRIQQFF
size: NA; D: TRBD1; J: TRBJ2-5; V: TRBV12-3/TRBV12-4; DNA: TGTGCCAGCAGTCCGACAGGGCGATACGGGCAGTACTTC; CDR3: CASSPTGRYGQYF
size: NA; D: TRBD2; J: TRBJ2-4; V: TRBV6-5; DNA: TGTGCCAGCAGGAGCGGGACCGGGGACATTCAGTACTTC; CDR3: CASRSGTGDIQYF
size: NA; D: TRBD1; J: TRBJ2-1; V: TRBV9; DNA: TGTGCCAGCAGCCCCTCGAGAACCGGGACAGTGTACAATGAGCAGTTCTTC; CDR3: CASSPSRTGTVYNEQFF
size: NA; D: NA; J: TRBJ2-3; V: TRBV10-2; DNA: TGCGCCAGCAGTGAGTCGAGGGGAGATACGCGGTATTTT; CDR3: CASSESRGDTRYF
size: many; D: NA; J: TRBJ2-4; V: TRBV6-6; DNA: TGTGCCAGCAGTGCGACGTTAGCCAAAAACATTCAGTACTTC; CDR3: CASSATLAKNIQYF
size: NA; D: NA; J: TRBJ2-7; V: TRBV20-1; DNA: TGCAGTGCTAGCCCCGGGACGCCAAGCTCCTACGAGCAGTACTTC; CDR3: CSASPGTPSSYEQYF